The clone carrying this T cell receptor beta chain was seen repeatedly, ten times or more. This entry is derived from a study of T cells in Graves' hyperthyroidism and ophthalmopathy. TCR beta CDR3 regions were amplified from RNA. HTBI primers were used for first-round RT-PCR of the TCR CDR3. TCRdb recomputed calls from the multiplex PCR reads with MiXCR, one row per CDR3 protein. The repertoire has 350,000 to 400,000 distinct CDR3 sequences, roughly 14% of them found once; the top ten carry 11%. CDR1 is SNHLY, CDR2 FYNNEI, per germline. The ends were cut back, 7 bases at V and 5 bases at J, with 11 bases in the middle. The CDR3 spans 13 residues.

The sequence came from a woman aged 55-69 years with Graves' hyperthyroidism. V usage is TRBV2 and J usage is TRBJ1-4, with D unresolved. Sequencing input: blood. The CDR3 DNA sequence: TGTGCCAGCAAATCTTACGTAAATGAAAAACTGTTTTTT. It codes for CASKSYVNEKLFF.